This T cell receptor (beta chain) was profiled in a study of cytomegalovirus exposure and HLA in healthy donors (dated 2017 in TCRdb). With respect to the entire study: An earlier analysis of several hundred of the donors reported 276 Gb of sequence data and 117 million unique TCR beta sequences obtained from 150 million to 200 million T cells. Roughly 300 gigabases of sequencing data and tens of millions of unique TCR sequences were included in an early release covering roughly 600 HLA-typed donors. Among the approximately 400 genotyped donors, around 81% belonged to the genetic ancestry cluster associated with self-reported Caucasian donors. The study aimed to test whether cataloging public T cell receptors could reveal signatures of past pathogen exposure. Using immunosequencing, the study profiled T cell repertoires from 640 or so subjects and related those repertoires to cytomegalovirus serostatus. A separate validation cohort of approximately 130 different subjects was used in addition to the approximately 700-subject first cohort. To predict cytomegalovirus infection status, the study combined high-throughput TCR immunosequencing, statistical association of individual TCRs with disease status, and machine learning. A later analysis re-analyzed previously published TCR beta repertoires from 666 donors and added high-resolution HLA genotyping to study TCR occurrence patterns. The later analysis used no new phenotypic data to find candidate immune exposures, relying instead on TCR beta sequences and their occurrence across donors. An earlier analysis of 587 of the donors used high-throughput TCR beta sequencing to judge whether each TCR beta V gene segment behaved as functional or pseudogenic. Alongside the repertoire data, information on donor age, sex, ethnicity and CMV serostatus was compiled. A later genetic analysis took genome-wide SNP genotypes for about 55% of the 666 donors and used that subset as a discovery cohort. All discovery cohort repertoires had been generated using a single sequencing platform. Class I and class II HLA loci were covered by the typing at four-digit resolution. The number of typed donors differed by locus: about 620-630 for A, B, C, DRB1 and DQB1; some 540 for DQA1; over 600 for DPA1; and roughly 470 for DPB1. About five DR-DQ haplotypes were handled as single units for association and clustering, since linkage in the cohort was strong. Across some 400 genotyped donors of the cohort, an average of approximately 200,000 unique TCR beta nucleotide sequences per donor were sequenced, and 15% to 20% of those sequences were non-productive.

In total, around 600 healthy bone marrow donors made up the cohort. At the time of sampling, all cohort members were nominally healthy, though unrecorded immune exposures were likely present. The donor was CMV seronegative and belonged to the group of 352 seronegative cohort members. Each donor provided a peripheral blood sample, and peripheral blood mononuclear cells were used for TCR beta sequencing. The Qiagen DNeasy Blood Extraction Kit was used to extract genomic DNA from the blood cell samples. What the work shows at the level of the full study, not this receptor alone: Specific HLA alleles were associated with 18,000 or so TCR beta sequences at a false discovery rate of 0.05 in a later analysis. The classifier was reported to diagnose cytomegalovirus status with high specificity and sensitivity in both the original cohort and the validation cohort. Across donors, most TCR sequences were observed very rarely, whereas some public TCRs were present in many individuals. According to a later analysis, TCR association rates differed among HLA loci, with DRB1 alleles showing the most associated TCRs and HLA-C alleles showing the fewest. In a later analysis, most CMV-associated TCR beta chains were found to appear HLA-restricted, with HLA associations seemingly driven largely by CMV exposure. Roughly uniform sequencing depth across donors was assumed in presence/absence analyses, although this assumption may not hold. Correlated functional status among segregating V segments might be attributable to linkage disequilibrium, but an unknown experimental factor could not be ruled out. Compared with equally common non-associated chains, HLA-associated TCR beta chains in a later analysis were more clonally expanded and had lower generation probabilities. Several of the top co-occurrence clusters appeared to be linked to parvovirus B19, influenza, CMV and Epstein-Barr virus, according to a later analysis. Strong co-occurrence of HLA alleles, especially DR and DQ, made assigning TCR associations to individual alleles difficult. Broadly in line with IMGT annotations, most TCR beta V segments showed up in productive rearrangements about 87% or about 30% of the time in an earlier analysis of 450 to 600 of the donors. The 87-base-pair reads could not distinguish some IMGT-functional V segments, including TRBV6-2 and TRBV6-3, so those segments were excluded. The authors suggested that the approach could potentially be extended to other disease states and immunological phenotypes. In a later genetic analysis, fewer N-insertions in productive TCRs were reported among donors in an Asian-associated ancestry cluster than the roughly 670-donor mean. In a later genetic analysis, a missense DCLRE1C variant was associated with V-gene and J-gene trimming of TCR beta chains, and the association was replicated in an independent cohort. A further reported finding was that TCR beta sequences accurately predicted the HLA-A and HLA-B alleles for most subjects in the first cohort. A cluster of highly shared sequence variants was judged likely to represent a technical artifact of the sequencing pipeline. Because counts were too low, some 16 rarely observed V segments, including chromosome 9 orphons, were excluded from the earlier analysis of some 590 of the donors. Because HLA typing was unavailable for some donors at each locus, only the typed subset was used in association tests. In vitro tests confirmed that a few of the cytomegalovirus-associated TCR beta chains recognize cytomegalovirus antigens. A total of 150 to 200 TCR beta chains were listed by the study as associated with cytomegalovirus. Immune exposure information for the cohort was limited to CMV serostatus. In this cohort, only TCR beta chains were sequenced, and detectable features were limited by the absence of alpha or paired-chain data.

As regards this clone: Its antigen is not yet known.

The CDR3 spans 13 residues, from the cysteine through the phenylalanine. The DNA shown is the 39-base CDR3, in frame from base 1. V loses 5 bases of germline sequence and J loses 3 bases, and the interval between the two ends is 8 bases. Reading the germline V gene gives CDR1 MNHEY and CDR2 SVGAGI. Library construction relied on the immunoSEQ multiplex PCR assay. For the multiplex PCR, a mixture combining 60 forward primers for TCR Vbeta segments and 13 reverse primers for TCR Jbeta segments was used. A multiplex PCR assay on genomic DNA amplified the CDR3 region of rearranged TCR beta genes. On the Illumina HiSeq System, the amplified TCR beta libraries were sequenced as 87-base-pair reads. On the authors' methods: A later analysis tallied roughly 78 million unique TCR beta chains across the 700 or so repertoires, and around 12 million of those chains were shared by two or more donors. Raw reads were error-corrected and collapsed into unique sequences by a nearest-neighbor algorithm in which closely related sequences were merged to remove PCR and sequencing errors. Alignment of CDR3 sequences to IMGT reference sequences was used to assign V, D and J gene segments. For a sequence to be retained, at least a six-nucleotide match to both a V gene segment and a J gene segment was required. A rearrangement was called productive if the CDR3 had no stop codons and remained in frame with V and J, and every other rearrangement was called non-productive. CDR3 was defined by IMGT convention, running from the second conserved V-encoded cysteine to the conserved J-encoded phenylalanine. The earlier analysis of 450 to 750 of the donors excluded any sequence lacking an unambiguous match to a single V gene segment. In an earlier analysis of several hundred of the donors, V segments were called functional above 56.7% productive rearrangements and were called segregating when the between-donor standard deviation exceeded 5%. A statistical classification framework was built to diagnose cytomegalovirus status from the catalog of TCR beta chain sequences. In a later analysis, TCR nucleotide sequences were compared against IMGT/GENE-DB human TR gene sequences so that V and J genes could be assigned. A later analysis assigned CDR3 sequences and most-parsimonious VDJ recombination scenarios with the TCRdist pipeline. In a later analysis, every TCR beta chain was defined by the combination of its CDR3 amino acid sequence and its V-gene family, and reads without a unique V-gene family were dropped. To address suspected cross-contamination and a sequencing artifact, a later analysis removed 550 to 750 highly shared, low-generation-probability nucleotide sequences. For each public chain, a later analysis derived a clonal expansion index from normalized ranks of inferred template counts within each repertoire. A later analysis computed generation probabilities with a VDJ recombination model fitted to out-of-frame rearrangements, and checked the results against IGoR. In a later analysis, TCR-TCR, TCR-HLA and TCR-CMV co-occurrence was scored with hypergeometric tests, and a repertoire-size bias correction was applied to TCR pairs. A later analysis estimated false discovery rates by permuting HLA or CMV assignments 20 times. In a later analysis, co-occurring TCRs were grouped with DBSCAN, and TCRdist sequence similarity was added when clustering was performed within HLA-allele-positive subsets. Co-occurrence clustering excluded repertoires with fewer than 30,000 or more than 120,000 public chains, plus five with anomalous nucleotide sharing. TCRdb re-hosts the immuneACCESS table, in-frame sequences only. Its copies lack some clones; in the studies checked, an unresolved V gene accounts for under half of them, and the cause for the rest is not known. D and trimming were read from the DNA, whereas the V and J calls and clone size are those reported in that table. This sample's clone table shows some 84,000 clones. 0.45% to 0.7% of the sample rests with the top ten.

This TCR was recovered from a man between 50 and 59 years old in good health and CMV-seronegative. Rearrangement joined TRBV6-5 to TRBJ1-5, with the identity of the D gene unclear. Sequenced input: PBMCs. The encoded CDR3 is CASSRDLNQPQHF. The DNA sequence is as follows: TGTGCCAGCAGTCGGGATCTCAATCAGCCCCAGCATTTT.